This is a list of T cell receptor beta chains from one sample in a study of T cell responses to AZD1222 COVID-19 vaccine. Only in-frame clones appear in the TCRdb table, and some are missing; sequencing was by immunoSEQ multiplex PCR. The sample lists 130,000 or so clones; 91% were seen once. The sequenced sample was peripheral blood, obtained 28 days after the second AZD1222 dose. These receptors all stem from an adult who received the AZD1222 COVID-19 vaccine. CDR3s include the opening cysteine and the closing phenylalanine or tryptophan. A D gene is named only where the DNA matches it firmly. Size is stated for part of the rows, as once, few or many counts, or as a class when the clone is expanded.

TGTGCCAGCAGCTTTCTTACAGGGTCTTGGGGCTACACCTTC | CASSFLTGSWGYTF | - | - | TRBJ1-2 | TRBV7-2
TGCGCCAGCAGCTCAGAAGGGAGCTCCTATAATTCACCCCTCCACTTT | CASSSEGSSYNSPLHF | - | - | TRBJ1-6 | TRBV5-1
TGCGCCAGCAGCTTGGGTGGGGCCACCGGGGCGTTATACACTGAAGCTTTCTTT | CASSLGGATGALYTEAFF | - | - | TRBJ1-1 | TRBV5-1
TGTGCCAGCTCACCGTCGGGTAGCACAGATACGCAGTATTTT | CASSPSGSTDTQYF | - | - | TRBJ2-3 | TRBV18
TGTGCCAGCAGCTCGGACTATGGGGAATACAATGAGCAGTTCTTC | CASSSDYGEYNEQFF | - | - | TRBJ2-1 | TRBV7-2
TGTGCCACCAGCAGAGGAGGGCTACTCTATGGCTACACCTTC | CATSRGGLLYGYTF | - | once | TRBJ1-2 | TRBV15
TGCGCCAGCAGCTTGGCCCCTTCTAATTCACCCCTCCACTTT | CASSLAPSNSPLHF | - | - | TRBJ1-6 | TRBV5-1
TGCAGCGTTGGGGGACAGGGGTATGGCTACACCTTC | CSVGGQGYGYTF | TRBD1 | - | TRBJ1-2 | TRBV29-1
TGTGCCAGCACTTTAGATAACGGATACAATGAGCAGTTCTTC | CASTLDNGYNEQFF | - | - | TRBJ2-1 | TRBV7-2
TGCGCCAGCAGCTTGGTTACTAGCCCACCCTACGAGCAGTACTTC | CASSLVTSPPYEQYF | - | - | TRBJ2-7 | TRBV5-1
TGTGCCACCAGTGATTCTCGGACAGGGTTAGACTATGGCTACACCTTC | CATSDSRTGLDYGYTF | TRBD1 | - | TRBJ1-2 | TRBV24-1
TGTGCCAGCAGCCAAGAAGGTCACTATGGCTACACCTTC | CASSQEGHYGYTF | - | - | TRBJ1-2 | TRBV3-1/TRBV3-2
TGTGCCAGCTCACCTCAGGGAGGTCAGCCCCAGCATTTT | CASSPQGGQPQHF | - | - | TRBJ1-5 | TRBV18